The 28 T cell receptor beta chains reported below all come from one sample, sequenced in a study of T cells in Graves' hyperthyroidism and ophthalmopathy. TCR beta CDR3 regions were amplified from RNA. During a first-round RT-PCR of the TCR CDR3, the HTBI primer set was used. TCRdb re-called the multiplex PCR reads with MiXCR, one entry per CDR3 protein. Of hundreds of thousands of distinct CDR3 sequences listed, around 39% are singletons. What was sequenced was blood. The receptor source for this set is a man between 18 and 35 years old with Graves' hyperthyroidism.

This clonotype has a count of ten or more. The CDR3 DNA reads TGCAGCGTCGACGGGACGGTGAACACTGAAGCTTTCTTT. Its protein product is CSVDGTVNTEAFF. The chain has TRBV29-1 and TRBJ1-1, with D perhaps TRBD1 (5 bases). The CDR3 is 13 amino acids. Germline V lookup: CDR1 SQVTM, CDR2 ANQGSEA. V was trimmed by 6 bases and J by 0 bases, leaving 11 bases between them.

In its sample, this clonotype was seen a few times. The chain is built from TRBV7-9 and TRBJ1-6; D unresolved. This CDR3 spans 16 amino acids. The germline CDR1 and CDR2 sequences are SEHNR and FQNEAQ (reference sequence). The ends were cut back, 4 bases at V and 4 bases at J, with 14 bases in the middle. The DNA of the CDR3 is TGTGCCAGCAGCTCGGGCGGGTCTCGATATAATTCACCCCTCCACTTT. Its translation: CASSSGGSRYNSPLHF.

This clonotype has just a few counts. V usage is TRBV20-1 and J usage is TRBJ1-5, with 7 bases that match TRBD1. Per the germline V gene, CDR1 is DFQATT and CDR2 is SNEGSKA (reference sequence). The ends lost 6 bases at V and 5 bases at J; junction bases unmatched: 10. The CDR3 is made up of 14 amino acids. This CDR3 reads CSARDGGGDQPQHF. CDR3 coding DNA: TGCAGTGCCCGGGATGGAGGGGGCGATCAGCCCCAGCATTTT.

Details on this clonotype: At one end the junction does not follow the germline gene, possibly because of a read error. This chain uses TRBV19 with TRBJ2-7, with 7 bases fitting TRBD1. Looked up from germline, CDR1 is LNHDA and CDR2 is SQIVND (reference sequence). The CDR3 consists of 15 residues. DNA of the CDR3: TGTGCCAGTAGTATAACGACAGGGTTAGCCTACGAGCGGTACTTC. Protein product: CASSITTGLAYERYF.

Details on this clonotype: One end of the junction does not line up with germline, which may come from a read error. The CDR3 reads CASTPERGGF. CDR3 coding DNA: TGTGCCAGCACCCCAGAGCGGGGGGGCTTC. The V gene is TRBV7-8, the J gene TRBJ2-6, with TRBD2 matching over 10 bases. CDR1 is SGHVS and CDR2 is FQNEAQ in the germline V gene. The CDR3 extends over 10 amino acids.

Ten or more counts support this clonotype. The rearrangement uses TRBV2 and TRBJ2-7; possible D gene TRBD1, 6 bases. Germline V gives CDR1 SNHLY, CDR2 FYNNEI. The CDR3 has 12 residues. With 6 bases removed from V and 10 bases from J, the gap between germline ends came to 16 bases. The CDR3 DNA reads TGTGCCAGCAGGCCAAGCCAGGGGCCCCAGTACTTC. Translation gives CASRPSQGPQYF.

The chain carries TRBV7-2 and TRBJ2-7; 7 nucleotides align to TRBD2. The ends lost 1 base at V and 2 bases at J; junction bases unmatched: 5. The CDR3 spans 15 residues. Germline loops: CDR1 SGHTA, CDR2 FQGNSA. In DNA form, the CDR3 reads TGTGCCAGCAGCTTAGACCAGCGGGATCCCTACGAGCAGTACTTC. This translates into CASSLDQRDPYEQYF.

In its sample, this clonotype was seen many times. The V gene is TRBV29-1, the J gene TRBJ2-2; D may be TRBD1 (6 bases). Trimming shortened V by 3 bases and J by 6 bases, and 11 bases separated the two germline ends. This CDR3 has 13 residues. Looked up from germline, CDR1 is SQVTM and CDR2 is ANQGSEA. DNA of the CDR3: TGCAGCGTTGAGACTACAGGGCCCGGGGAGCTGTTTTTT. Encoded protein: CSVETTGPGELFF.

This clonotype was recorded a few times. This CDR3 reads CASSLDGGYEAFF. CDR3 in DNA: TGTGCCAGCAGCTTGGATGGGGGGTATGAAGCTTTCTTT. This chain joins TRBV5-6 and TRBJ1-1; D perhaps matches TRBD1 (5 bases). The V and J ends lost 0 bases and 7 bases respectively, with 10 bases between them. Per germline, CDR1 SGHDT and CDR2 YYEEEE. This CDR3 has 13 amino acids.

The rearrangement joins TRBV7-9 to TRBJ1-1, with D possibly TRBD1 on 6 matching bases. This CDR3 has 15 residues. Trimming removed 3 bases from V and 5 bases from J, with 16 bases in between. The germline V gene has CDR1 SEHNR and CDR2 FQNEAQ (reference sequence). The CDR3 reads CASSLSYTGSTEAFF. The CDR3 coding sequence is TGTGCCAGCAGCTTGAGTTATACAGGGTCAACTGAAGCTTTCTTT.

This chain uses TRBV12-3 or TRBV12-4 with TRBJ2-5, with TRBD2 matching over 7 bases. V lost 10 bases, J lost 2 bases, and 4 bases stayed unmatched. This CDR3 comprises 12 residues. CDR3 sequence reads: CAISGMQETQYF. The DNA for the CDR3 is TGTGCCATCAGCGGGATGCAAGAGACCCAGTACTTC.

The chain is built from TRBV29-1 and TRBJ2-6, with TRBD1 as a possible D gene (5 bases). The germline CDR1 and CDR2 sequences are SQVTM and ANQGSEA. V lost 8 bases and J lost 0, with 14 bases in between. The CDR3 has 15 amino acids. The CDR3: CSWGRRGSGANVLTF. CDR3 coding DNA: TGCAGCTGGGGCCGGAGAGGCTCTGGGGCCAACGTCCTGACTTTC. The whole variable domain, filled in from reference TRBV29-1 and TRBJ2-6, reads SAVISQKPSRDICQRGTSLTIQCQVDSQVTMMFWYRQQPGQSLTLIATANQGSEATYESGFVIDKFPISRPNLTFSTLTVSNMSPEDSSIYLCSWGRRGSGANVLTFGAGSRLTVL.

The chain couples TRBV2 to TRBJ1-6; D uncertain. The CDR3 extends over 14 amino acids. Per the germline V gene, CDR1 is SNHLY and CDR2 is FYNNEI. Trimming took off 7 bases at V and 13 bases at J, with 20 bases between the two ends. The CDR3 region is CASTLDGSNQPLHF. The CDR3 DNA reads as TGTGCCAGCACCCTCGACGGCTCCAATCAGCCCCTCCACTTT.

The gene calls are TRBV25-1 and TRBJ1-2; possibly TRBD1 for D (6 bases). CDR1 is MGHDK, CDR2 SYGVNS, per germline. V was trimmed by 11 bases and J by 2 bases, leaving 12 bases between them. The CDR3 has 12 residues. Written as DNA, the CDR3 is TGTGCCCAAGGGACATCAAACTATGGCTACACCTTC. Protein sequence: CAQGTSNYGYTF.

Of note for this clonotype: This may be a read error: a much more frequent sequence differs by one nucleotide. The genes are TRBV29-1 and TRBJ2-7; D is unresolved. The CDR3 spans 12 residues. Germline CDR1 is SQVTM and CDR2 is ANQGSEA. Written as DNA, the CDR3 is TGCAGCGTTGAAGACCTCTCCTACGAGCGGTACTTC. It translates to CSVEDLSYERYF.

This clonotype was counted a single time. V usage is TRBV7-9 and J usage is TRBJ2-2; a possible D gene is TRBD2 (6 bases). CDR1 and CDR2 (germline): SEHNR, FQNEAQ (reference sequence). This CDR3 spans 13 amino acids. Trimming took 5 bases from V and 16 from J, leaving 20 bases between them. CDR3 sequence: CASSQVDYFWAFF. The CDR3, as DNA: TGTGCCAGCAGCCAGGTGGACTACTTCTGGGCGTTTTTT. Together with reference TRBV7-9 and TRBJ2-2, the CDR3 gives the full variable domain: DTGVSQNPRHKITKRGQNVTFRCDPISEHNRLYWYRQTLGQGPEFLTYFQNEAQLEKSRLLSDRFSAERPKGSFSTLEIQRTEQGDSAMYLCASSQVDYFWAFFGEGSRLTVL.

This clonotype was detected only a few times. This chain connects TRBV7-2 to TRBJ2-7; a weak D match, TRBD1 (5 bases). This CDR3 is built from 15 residues. Germline V gene sequence: CDR1 SGHTA, CDR2 FQGNSA. Deletions cut 5 bases from V and 0 bases from J, with 14 bases between. CDR3 sequence: CASSSAPRASYEQYF. The CDR3 bases are TGTGCCAGCAGCAGTGCCCCCAGGGCCTCCTACGAGCAGTACTTC.

The chain couples TRBV15 to TRBJ1-3; 11 positions match TRBD1. Germline CDR1 reads LNHNV; CDR2 reads YYDKDF (reference sequence). V lost 5 bases and J lost 5; bases outside the gene matches: 5. CDR3 length equals 15 residues. The CDR3 nucleotides are TGTGCCACCAGCGGGGACAGGGGGGATCGAAACACCATATATTTT. As protein: CATSGDRGDRNTIYF. The whole variable domain, remainder taken from reference TRBV15 and TRBJ1-3, is DAMVIQNPRYQVTQFGKPVTLSCSQTLNHNVMYWYQQKSSQAPKLLFHYYDKDFNNEADTPDNFQSRRPNTSFCFLDIRSPGLGDTAMYLCATSGDRGDRNTIYFGEGSWLTVV.

The CDR3 DNA reads as TGCAGTGCTCGTAGGGGACAGCCTAGCCGTTATAATTCACCCCTCCACTTT. Protein: CSARRGQPSRYNSPLHF. The chain has TRBV20-1 and TRBJ1-6; 7 bases agree with TRBD1. Unmatched junction bases numbered 14, after V lost 5 bases and J lost 4 bases. This CDR3 has 17 residues. Germline V lookup: CDR1 DFQATT, CDR2 SNEGSKA (reference sequence).

This clonotype was seen repeatedly, ten times or more. The chain combines TRBV19 with TRBJ1-3, with a weak D call TRBD1 (5 bases). Germline CDR1 LNHDA, CDR2 SQIVND (reference sequence). This CDR3 comprises 14 residues. Trimming removed 7 bases at V and 0 bases at J, with 10 bases between. The CDR3 DNA follows: TGTGCCAGTAAGCAGGGCCGCTCTGGAAACACCATATATTTT. It encodes CASKQGRSGNTIYF.

The chain joins TRBV11-2 to TRBJ1-1; 10 nucleotides line up with TRBD1. Trimming at V came to 7 bases and at J to 1 base, leaving 9 bases not matched to a gene. The germline CDR1 and CDR2 sequences are SGHAT and FQNNGV. This CDR3 comprises 16 residues. CDR3 in DNA: TGTGCCAGCACCCCCGGGACAGGGGCCTGGAACACTGAAGCTTTCTTT. Protein product: CASTPGTGAWNTEAFF.

This clonotype came up a few times. V usage is TRBV5-6 and J usage is TRBJ2-7; possibly TRBD2 for D (5 bases). CDR3 length equals 14 residues. Germline CDR1 is SGHDT and CDR2 is YYEEEE. V was shortened by 4 bases and J by 7 bases, with 18 bases between the two germline ends. The CDR3 loop is CASSIAGGSEEQYF. The CDR3 nucleotides are TGTGCCAGCAGCATCGCGGGCGGTTCGGAGGAGCAGTACTTC.

This clonotype was picked up a small number of times. The chain uses TRBV7-9 and TRBJ2-5, with D perhaps TRBD1 (5 bases). The germline gives CDR1 SEHNR, CDR2 FQNEAQ (reference sequence). The CDR3 consists of 14 residues. Trimming stripped 3 bases from V and 7 bases from J, with 15 bases between. CDR3 coding DNA: TGTGCCAGCAGCTTCGAGGCAGGGCTAAGGACCCAGTACTTC. The encoded protein is CASSFEAGLRTQYF.

The J gene is TRBJ2-6, the V gene TRBV7-2, with D perhaps matching TRBD1 (5 bases). CDR3 length: 15 amino acids. The V gene's germline CDR1 is SGHTA and CDR2 FQGNSA. Trimming left V 5 bases short and J 4 bases short, with 12 bases between. The CDR3 DNA is TGTGCCAGCAGCACGAGTCACAGGGGGGCCAACGTCCTGACTTTC. This codes for CASSTSHRGANVLTF.

Many counts were recorded for this clonotype. The chain uses TRBV12-3 or TRBV12-4 and TRBJ2-7, with 9 nucleotides matching TRBD2. This CDR3 has 13 amino acids. V was clipped by 6 bases and J by 7 bases; unmatched bases: 7. In nucleotides, the CDR3 is TGTGCCAGCAGACCCTCTGGACTAGCGGAGCAGTACTTC. This translates into CASRPSGLAEQYF.

This clonotype was recorded many times. This sequence joins TRBV9 and TRBJ2-6; no clear D. The CDR3 covers 15 residues. Germline values: CDR1 SGDLS, CDR2 YYNGEE. The V end lost 4 bases, the J end lost 3 bases, and 11 bases lay between the germline ends. The CDR3 here is CASSHGVFGANVLTF. The CDR3 DNA is TGTGCCAGCAGCCATGGAGTCTTTGGGGCCAACGTCCTGACTTTC. The variable domain in full, completed from reference TRBV9 and TRBJ2-6, reads DSGVTQTPKHLITATGQRVTLRCSPRSGDLSVYWYQQSLDQGLQFLIQYYNGEERAKGNILERFSAQQFPDLHSELNLSSLELGDSALYFCASSHGVFGANVLTFGAGSRLTVL.

The table lists this clonotype with a few counts. The V gene is TRBV29-1, the J gene TRBJ2-7, with 11 bases fitting TRBD1. CDR3 size: 15 residues. Germline V gene data show CDR1 as SQVTM and CDR2 as ANQGSEA. The ends lost 2 bases at V and 4 bases at J; junction bases unmatched: 7. CDR3 region: CSVEILGTGGYEQYF. DNA for the CDR3: TGCAGCGTTGAAATTTTGGGGACAGGGGGTTACGAGCAGTACTTC.

This clonotype was seen a few times. V and J are TRBV6-1 and TRBJ2-6, with a weak D call TRBD2 (6 bases). V was trimmed by 2 bases and J by 4 bases, leaving 9 bases between them. Per germline, CDR1 MNHNS and CDR2 SASEGT. The CDR3 is 15 amino acids. CDR3 sequence (DNA): TGTGCCAGCAGTGAATGGGCGGGGGGGGCCAACGTCCTGACTTTC. This gives the protein CASSEWAGGANVLTF.